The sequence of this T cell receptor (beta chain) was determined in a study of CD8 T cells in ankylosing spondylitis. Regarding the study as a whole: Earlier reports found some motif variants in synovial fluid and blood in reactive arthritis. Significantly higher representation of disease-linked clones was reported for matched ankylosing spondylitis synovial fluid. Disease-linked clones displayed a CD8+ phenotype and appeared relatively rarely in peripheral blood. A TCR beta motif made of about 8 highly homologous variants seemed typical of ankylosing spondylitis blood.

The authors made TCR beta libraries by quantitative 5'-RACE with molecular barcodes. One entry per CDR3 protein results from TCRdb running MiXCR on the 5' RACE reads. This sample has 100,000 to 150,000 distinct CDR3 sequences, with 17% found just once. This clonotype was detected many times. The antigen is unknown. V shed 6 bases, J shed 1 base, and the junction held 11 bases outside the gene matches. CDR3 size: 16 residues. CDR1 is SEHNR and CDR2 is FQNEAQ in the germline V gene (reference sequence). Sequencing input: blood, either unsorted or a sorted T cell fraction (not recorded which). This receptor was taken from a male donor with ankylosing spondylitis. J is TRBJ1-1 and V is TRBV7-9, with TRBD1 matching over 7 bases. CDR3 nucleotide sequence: TGTGCCAGCAGTTTTGCCGGTGGGACAGAGAACACTGAAGCTTTCTTT. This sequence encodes CASSFAGGTENTEAFF.